The present T cell receptor beta chain was sequenced within a study of blood T cells in healthy people across ages. There are a few counts of this clonotype. It was with a sample-barcoded 5' primer and a J-beta primer mix that a second PCR of roughly 7 to 12 cycles was run. Each single sample gave us at least 3 million CDR3-containing paired-end reads. TCRdb re-called the 5' RACE reads through MiXCR, storing one row per CDR3 protein. The table shows some 1,800,000 distinct CDR3 sequences, with about two fifths occurring only once. Sample donors were healthy Caucasian individuals that came from Russia, aged about 6 to 100. The CDR3 runs to 16 residues. Germline V gene data show CDR1 as DFQATT and CDR2 as SNEGSKA (reference sequence). Losses at the gene ends were 0 bases for V and 0 bases for J; bases not matched to a gene: 8.

The V and J genes are TRBV20-1 and TRBJ2-7; 7 bases line up with TRBD1. Sequenced: blood. The origin of this receptor is a human donor in good health. The CDR3 DNA is TGCAGTGCTAGAGATTTGGGACAGTTGAACTCCTACGAGCAGTACTTC. Its translation: CSARDLGQLNSYEQYF.